This TCR beta chain was documented in a study of identical twins. Study-wide findings and caveats: Researchers reported weaker excess twin sharing in beta out-of-frame sequences.

Among all donors, each was a healthy Caucasian. CDR1 and CDR2 (germline): GTSNPN, SVGIG (reference sequence). This CDR3 comprises 12 residues. Trimming cost V 3 bases and J 4 bases, with 9 bases left between them. A note on this clonotype: Antigen: not known.

Unique molecular identifiers were present on cDNA, and template switching added a universal primer site. TCRdb independently ran MiXCR on the 5' RACE reads; one entry per CDR3 protein. The sample yields 420,000 or so distinct CDR3 sequences, less than 20% seen once. Sequenced: naive T cells sorted from blood. V and J are TRBV30 and TRBJ1-1; a weak D match, TRBD1 (6 bases). This receptor was obtained from a man aged 50 to 60 in good health. The CDR3, as DNA: TGTGCCTGGAGACAGGGTAGCACTGAAGCTTTCTTT. It codes for CAWRQGSTEAFF.